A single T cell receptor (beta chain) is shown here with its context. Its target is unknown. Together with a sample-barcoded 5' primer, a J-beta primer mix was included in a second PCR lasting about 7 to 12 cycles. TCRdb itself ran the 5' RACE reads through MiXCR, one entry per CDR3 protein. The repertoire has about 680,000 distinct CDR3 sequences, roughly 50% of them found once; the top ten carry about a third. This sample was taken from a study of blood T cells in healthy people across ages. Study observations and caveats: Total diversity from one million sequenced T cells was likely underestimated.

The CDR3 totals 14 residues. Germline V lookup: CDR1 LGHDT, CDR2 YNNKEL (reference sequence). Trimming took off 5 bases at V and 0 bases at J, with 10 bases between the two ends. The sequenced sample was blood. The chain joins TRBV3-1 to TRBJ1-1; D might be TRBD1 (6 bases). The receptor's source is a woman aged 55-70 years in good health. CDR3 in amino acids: CASSYRTVNTEAFF. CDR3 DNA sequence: TGTGCCAGCAGCTACCGGACAGTGAACACTGAAGCTTTCTTT.